This record looks at one T cell receptor beta chain sequence and its context. Its antigen is currently unknown. The data originate from a study of T cell responses to AZD1222 COVID-19 vaccine. Overall study findings and caveats: The study found vaccine-associated CD4 TCRs spanning spike, dominant at 160-218 and 743-854. Donors were chiefly white British, with a greater number of females, and clonal diversity was perhaps underestimated. Close to half of all spike-specific TCRs reportedly target regions of the variants that are unmutated.

After removal of 5 bases from V and 3 bases from J, the junction contained 4 bases not matched to a gene. Germline V CDR1 and CDR2: SGHAT, FQNNGV. The CDR3 covers 14 residues. The repertoire was sequenced with immunoSEQ multiplex PCR; TCRdb's copy has only in-frame clones and lacks some. The sample shows 100,000 to 150,000 clones, approximately 92% of them seen only once. Second-dose intervals near 4 or 12 weeks were combined. The clonotype comes from an adult who received the AZD1222 COVID-19 vaccine. The chain has TRBV11-2 and TRBJ1-1, with 9 bases aligning to TRBD1. This sample comprised peripheral blood, obtained 28 days after the second AZD1222 dose. Written as DNA, the CDR3 is TGTGCCAGCAGCGTGGGACAGGGTGACACTGAAGCTTTCTTT. It translates to CASSVGQGDTEAFF.